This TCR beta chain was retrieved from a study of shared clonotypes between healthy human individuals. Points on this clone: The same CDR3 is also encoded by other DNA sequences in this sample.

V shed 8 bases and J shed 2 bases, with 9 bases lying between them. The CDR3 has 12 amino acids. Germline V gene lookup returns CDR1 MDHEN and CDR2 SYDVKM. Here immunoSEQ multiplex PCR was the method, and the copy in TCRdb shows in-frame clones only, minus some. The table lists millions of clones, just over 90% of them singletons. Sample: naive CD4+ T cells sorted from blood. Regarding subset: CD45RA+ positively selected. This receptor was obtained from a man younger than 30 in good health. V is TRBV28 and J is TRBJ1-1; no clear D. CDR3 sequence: CASRYRNTEAFF. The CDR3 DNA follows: TGTGCCAGCCGGTACAGAAACACTGAAGCTTTCTTT. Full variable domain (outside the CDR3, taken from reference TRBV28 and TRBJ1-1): DVKVTQSSRYLVKRTGEKVFLECVQDMDHENMFWYRQDPGLGLRLIYFSYDVKMKEKGDIPEGYSVSREKKERFSLILESASTNQTSMYLCASRYRNTEAFFGQGTRLTVV.